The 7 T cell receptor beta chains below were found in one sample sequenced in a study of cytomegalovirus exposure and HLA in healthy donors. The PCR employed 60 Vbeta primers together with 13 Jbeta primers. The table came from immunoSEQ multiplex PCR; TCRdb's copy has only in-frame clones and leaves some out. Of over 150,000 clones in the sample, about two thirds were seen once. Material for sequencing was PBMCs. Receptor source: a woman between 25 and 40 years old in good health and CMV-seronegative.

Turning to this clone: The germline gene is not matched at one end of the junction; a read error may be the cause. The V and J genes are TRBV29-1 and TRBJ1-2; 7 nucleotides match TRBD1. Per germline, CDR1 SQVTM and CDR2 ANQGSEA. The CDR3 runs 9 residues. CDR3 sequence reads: CSVTTGPIF. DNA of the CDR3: TGCAGCGTTACGACAGGGCCAATCTTC. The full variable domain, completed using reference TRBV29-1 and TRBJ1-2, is SAVISQKPSRDICQRGTSLTIQCQVDSQVTMMFWYRQQPGQSLTLIATANQGSEATYESGFVIDKFPISRPNLTFSTLTVSNMSPEDSSIYLCSVTTGPIFGSGTRLTVV.

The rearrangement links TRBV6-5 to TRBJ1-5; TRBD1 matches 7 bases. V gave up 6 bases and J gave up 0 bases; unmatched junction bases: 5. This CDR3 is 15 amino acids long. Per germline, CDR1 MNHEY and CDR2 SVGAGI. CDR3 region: CASSQGTVSNQPQHF. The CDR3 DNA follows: TGTGCCAGCAGCCAAGGGACAGTTAGCAATCAGCCCCAGCATTTT.

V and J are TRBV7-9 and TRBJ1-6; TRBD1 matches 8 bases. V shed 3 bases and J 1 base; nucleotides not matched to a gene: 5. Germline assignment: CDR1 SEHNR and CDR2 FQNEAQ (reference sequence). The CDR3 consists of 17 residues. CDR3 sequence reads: CASSFGTGGSYNSPLHF. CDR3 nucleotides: TGTGCCAGCAGCTTCGGGACAGGTGGATCCTATAATTCACCCCTCCACTTT.

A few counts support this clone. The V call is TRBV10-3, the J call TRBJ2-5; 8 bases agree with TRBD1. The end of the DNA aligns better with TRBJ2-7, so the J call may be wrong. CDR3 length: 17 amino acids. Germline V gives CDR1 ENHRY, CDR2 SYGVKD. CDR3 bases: TGTGCCATCAGTGAGGGGACAGGCCGGAAAACTTCCTACGAGCAGTACTTC. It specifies CAISEGTGRKTSYEQYF.

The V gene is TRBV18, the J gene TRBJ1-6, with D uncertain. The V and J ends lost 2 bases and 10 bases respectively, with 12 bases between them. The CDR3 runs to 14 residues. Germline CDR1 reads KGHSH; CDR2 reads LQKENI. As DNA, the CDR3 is TGTGCCAGCTCACCAGAGCCTGCGGAATCACCCCTCCACTTT. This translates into CASSPEPAESPLHF. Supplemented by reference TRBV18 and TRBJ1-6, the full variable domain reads NAGVMQNPRHLVRRRGQEARLRCSPMKGHSHVYWYRQLPEEGLKFMVYLQKENIIDESGMPKERFSAEFPKEGPSILRIQQVVRGDSAAYFCASSPEPAESPLHFGNGTRLTVT.

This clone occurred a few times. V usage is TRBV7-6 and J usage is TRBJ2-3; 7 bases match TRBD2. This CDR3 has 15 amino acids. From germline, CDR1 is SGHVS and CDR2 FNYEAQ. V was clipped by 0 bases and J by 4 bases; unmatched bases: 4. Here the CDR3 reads CASSLAGGVADTQYF. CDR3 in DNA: TGTGCCAGCAGCTTAGCGGGAGGGGTGGCAGATACGCAGTATTTT.

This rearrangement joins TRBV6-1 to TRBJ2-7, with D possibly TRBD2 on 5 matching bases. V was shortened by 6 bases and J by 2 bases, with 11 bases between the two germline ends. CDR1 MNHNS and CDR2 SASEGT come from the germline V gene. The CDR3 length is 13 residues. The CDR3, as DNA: TGTGCCAGCAGGCCGACTAAACCCTACGAGCAGTACTTC. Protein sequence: CASRPTKPYEQYF.